The 5 T cell receptor beta chains listed next were all sequenced from one sample in a study of cytomegalovirus exposure and HLA in healthy donors (dated by TCRdb to about 2017). Library generation was performed with the immunoSEQ multiplex PCR assay. The source is immuneACCESS, and TCRdb retained only in-frame sequences with V and J called. Part of the clones is not carried over; for the studies checked, unresolved V genes explain less than half of this, and the remainder is unexplained. Within this sample are 220,000 or so clones, with approximately 83% of them counted one time only. About 14% of the sample is in the top ten clones. Sequenced sample: PBMCs. Every receptor here comes from a young woman in good health and CMV-seropositive.

The chain carries TRBV28 and TRBJ1-1, with 7 nucleotides matching TRBD1. The germline CDR1 and CDR2 sequences are MDHEN and SYDVKM. Trimming at V came to 8 bases and at J to 0 bases, leaving 3 bases not matched to a gene. The length of the CDR3 is 13 residues. The CDR3 is CASWDSMNTEAFF. As DNA, the CDR3 is TGTGCCAGCTGGGACAGCATGAACACTGAAGCTTTCTTT.

The CDR3 spells CASSSRWGLVRYEQYF. The CDR3 nucleotides read TGTGCCAGCAGTTCCAGGTGGGGACTAGTGAGGTACGAGCAGTACTTC. The rearrangement links TRBV2 to TRBJ2-7; TRBD2 agrees at 8 bases. This CDR3 comprises 16 residues. The V gene's germline CDR1 is SNHLY and CDR2 FYNNEI. V dropped 5 bases and J dropped 4; count of bases not matched to a gene: 13.

CDR3 nucleotides: TGTGCCTGGCGTTCTTACAGCTCTGGAAACACCATATATTTT. Its translation: CAWRSYSSGNTIYF. J is TRBJ1-3 and V is TRBV30; D is undetermined. Germline CDR1 and CDR2: GTSNPN and SVGIG (reference sequence). V was trimmed by 5 bases and J by 0 bases, leaving 11 bases between them. This CDR3 has 14 residues.

This clone occurred once. Germline and junction disagree at one end, which may indicate a read error. V usage is TRBV30 and J usage is TRBJ1-3; D not resolved. The CDR3 is 15 amino acids. The germline V gene has CDR1 GTSNPN and CDR2 SVGIG (reference sequence). In DNA, the CDR3 is TGTGCCTGTAGTGAGTTAAGAGGGTCTGGAAACACCATATATTTT. As protein: CACSELRGSGNTIYF.

This clone was counted a single time. The chain employs TRBV30 and TRBJ2-1, with 10 bases identical to TRBD2. Looked up from germline, CDR1 is GTSNPN and CDR2 is SVGIG (reference sequence). The junction had 12 bases not matched to a gene; V was cut back by 5 bases and J by 8 bases. The CDR3 is made up of 15 amino acids. CDR3 nucleotides: TGTGCCTGGGGGCAAATAGCGGGAGGTTTGGATGAGCAGTTCTTC. Residues: CAWGQIAGGLDEQFF. The variable domain in full, with the rest retrieved from reference TRBV30 and TRBJ2-1, is SQTIHQWPATLVQPVGSPLSLECTVEGTSNPNLYWYRQAAGRGLQLLFYSVGIGQISSEVPQNLSASRPQDRQFILSSKKLLLSDSGFYLCAWGQIAGGLDEQFFGPGTRLTVL.